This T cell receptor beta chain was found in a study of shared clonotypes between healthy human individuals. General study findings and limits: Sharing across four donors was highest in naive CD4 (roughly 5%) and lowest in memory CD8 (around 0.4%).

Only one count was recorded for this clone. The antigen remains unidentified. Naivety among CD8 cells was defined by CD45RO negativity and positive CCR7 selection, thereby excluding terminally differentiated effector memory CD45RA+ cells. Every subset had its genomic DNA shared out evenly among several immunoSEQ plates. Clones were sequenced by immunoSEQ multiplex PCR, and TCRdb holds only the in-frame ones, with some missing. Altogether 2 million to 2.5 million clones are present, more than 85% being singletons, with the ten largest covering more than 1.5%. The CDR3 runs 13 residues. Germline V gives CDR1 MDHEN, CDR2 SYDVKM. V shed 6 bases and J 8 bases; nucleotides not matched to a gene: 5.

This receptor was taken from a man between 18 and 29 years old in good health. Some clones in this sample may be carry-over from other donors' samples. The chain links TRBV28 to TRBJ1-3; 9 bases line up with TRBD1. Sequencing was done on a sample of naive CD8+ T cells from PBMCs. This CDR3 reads CASRGQGVDTIYF. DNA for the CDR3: TGTGCCAGCAGGGGACAGGGTGTGGACACCATATATTTT.